The 17 T cell receptor beta chains in this list originate from one sample, sequenced in a study of OX40 agonist ivuxolimab in advanced cancers. TCRdb's copy holds only in-frame clones and misses some; the assay was immunoSEQ multiplex PCR. The sample yields about 100,000 clones, around 90% seen once. Here the sequenced sample was CD4+ or CD8+ T cells sorted from blood, taken in a trial of the OX40 agonist ivuxolimab. The receptors originated from an adult with an advanced solid tumor such as melanoma, head and neck, liver or kidney cancer.

The V call is TRBV7-9, the J call TRBJ2-3, with TRBD2 identical over 9 bases. The length of the CDR3 is 17 residues. Germline trimming cut 7 bases from V and 3 bases from J; bases unmatched to any gene: 14. CDR1 is SEHNR, CDR2 FQNEAQ, per germline (reference sequence). The CDR3 coding sequence is TGTGCCAGCATGAGAAGGCGGCTAGCGGGATCTACAGATACGCAGTATTTT. This translates into CASMRRRLAGSTDTQYF.

V usage is TRBV11-2 and J usage is TRBJ2-7, with 8 bases identical to TRBD1. This CDR3 is built from 15 residues. Germline CDR1 and CDR2: SGHAT and FQNNGV. V lost 2 bases, J lost 4 bases, and 7 bases stayed unmatched. The CDR3 reads CASSLYPRGRYEQYF. The CDR3 bases are TGTGCCAGCAGCTTATATCCCAGGGGGCGATACGAGCAGTACTTC.

The chain couples TRBV4-1 to TRBJ2-5, with 11 bases matching TRBD2. Per germline, CDR1 MGHRA and CDR2 YSYEKL. The trim removed 4 bases at V and 4 bases at J, leaving 8 bases unmatched. The CDR3 loop spans 16 amino acids. CDR3 nucleotide sequence: TGCGCCAGCAGCCCCAACCCTAGCGGGGGGCGAGAGACCCAGTACTTC. Translating it yields CASSPNPSGGRETQYF.

The chain joins TRBV5-1 to TRBJ2-1; D is unresolved. Trimming pared 0 bases from V and 8 bases from J, leaving 9 bases between. Looked up from germline, CDR1 is SGHRS and CDR2 is YFSETQ. The CDR3 is 13 residues long. Here the CDR3 reads CASSLVRLDEQFF. CDR3 in DNA: TGCGCCAGCAGCTTGGTCAGGCTAGATGAGCAGTTCTTC.

The chain couples TRBV7-8 to TRBJ1-2; no clear D gene. The CDR3 has 15 residues. V was clipped by 1 base and J by 0 bases, with 9 bases between them. CDR1 and CDR2 (germline): SGHVS, FQNEAQ. CDR3 amino acids: CASSLGLESNYGYTF. CDR3 nucleotides: TGTGCCAGCAGCTTAGGACTAGAGTCTAACTATGGCTACACCTTC.

This rearrangement joins TRBV7-8 to TRBJ2-7; D perhaps matches TRBD2 (6 bases). This CDR3 comprises 15 residues. V shed 6 bases and J shed 4 bases, with 19 bases lying between them. Germline V gives CDR1 SGHVS, CDR2 FQNEAQ. The CDR3 reads CASRSPGEGGYEQYF. Here the CDR3 DNA reads TGTGCCAGCAGATCCCCGGGAGAGGGAGGTTACGAGCAGTACTTC.

This chain links TRBV7-8 with TRBJ2-7; tentatively, D is TRBD1 or TRBD2 (6 bases each). There are 14 residues in the CDR3. The V end lost 6 bases, the J end lost 1 base, and 13 bases lay between the germline ends. From germline, CDR1 is SGHVS and CDR2 FQNEAQ. The CDR3 region has the DNA TGTGCCAGCAGGTCGGGGGCCCCGTCCTACGAGCAGTACTTC. This codes for CASRSGAPSYEQYF.

CDR3 nucleotide sequence: TGTGCCAGTAATCGACAGTCTAGCAATCAGCCCCAGCATTTT. This translates into CASNRQSSNQPQHF. The chain joins TRBV19 to TRBJ1-5; a weak D match, TRBD1 (5 bases). Looked up from germline, CDR1 is LNHDA and CDR2 is SQIVND (reference sequence). The CDR3 extends over 14 amino acids. With 7 bases removed from V and 0 bases from J, the gap between germline ends came to 10 bases.

This chain uses TRBV5-1 with TRBJ2-7; 11 positions match TRBD1. This CDR3 comprises 15 residues. Looked up from germline, CDR1 is SGHRS and CDR2 is YFSETQ. The J segment lost 5 bases and the V segment lost 4 bases, leaving 8 bases of the junction unmatched. CDR3 amino acids: CASSASGQGEDEQYF. As DNA, the CDR3 is TGCGCCAGCAGCGCTTCGGGACAGGGGGAAGACGAGCAGTACTTC.

The chain recombines TRBV5-1 with TRBJ2-5; no reliable D call. V dropped 0 bases and J dropped 1 base, with 10 bases sitting between them. The CDR3 has 15 amino acids. CDR1 and CDR2 (germline): SGHRS, YFSETQ. This CDR3 is CASSLGASLQETQYF. The CDR3, as DNA: TGCGCCAGCAGCTTGGGGGCTTCCCTCCAAGAGACCCAGTACTTC.

V is TRBV19 and J is TRBJ2-7, with 10 bases fitting TRBD1. Trimming cost V 6 bases and J 2 bases; bases outside gene matches: 4. The V gene's germline CDR1 is LNHDA and CDR2 SQIVND (reference sequence). The CDR3 covers 14 residues. Here the CDR3 reads CASSQTGGTYEQYF. In nucleotides, the CDR3 is TGTGCCAGTAGCCAGACAGGGGGCACCTACGAGCAGTACTTC.

The rearrangement joins TRBV5-1 to TRBJ2-7; TRBD2 agrees at 8 bases. In germline, CDR1 is SGHRS, CDR2 YFSETQ. The CDR3 sequence is 15 residues long. The ends lost 2 bases at V and 4 bases at J; junction bases unmatched: 8. The CDR3 spells CASSFSGAASYEQYF. Written as DNA, the CDR3 is TGCGCCAGCAGCTTTAGCGGGGCGGCGAGTTACGAGCAGTACTTC.

The V call is TRBV29-1, the J call TRBJ2-7; D is perhaps TRBD1 or TRBD2 (5 bases each). The germline V gene encodes CDR1 SQVTM and CDR2 ANQGSEA. This CDR3 has 12 residues. The CDR3 region has the DNA TGCGGCGCGCGGGCAGGGCCCTACGAGCAGTACTTC. Its protein is CGARAGPYEQYF.

V is TRBV4-3 and J is TRBJ2-6; 8 bases line up with TRBD1. This CDR3 has 16 residues. Germline-derived CDR1 and CDR2 are LGHNA and YSLEER. The junction had 2 bases not matched to a gene; V was cut back by 4 bases and J by 0 bases. The CDR3 here is CASSRQGASGANVLTF. CDR3 coding DNA: TGCGCCAGCAGCCGGCAGGGGGCCTCTGGGGCCAACGTCCTGACTTTC.

CDR3 residues: CASSLTQGSFETQYF. In nucleotides, the CDR3 is TGTGCCAGCAGCTTAACCCAGGGTAGCTTCGAGACCCAGTACTTC. The chain employs TRBV7-2 and TRBJ2-5, with a possible D match to TRBD1 (5 bases). The ends were cut back, 2 bases at V and 5 bases at J, with 15 bases in the middle. The CDR3 consists of 15 residues. Germline V gene sequence: CDR1 SGHTA, CDR2 FQGNSA.

The chain has TRBV6-6 and TRBJ1-1; 7 bases are shared with TRBD1. The V gene's germline CDR1 is MNHNY and CDR2 SVGAGI (reference sequence). Trimming cost V 4 bases and J 0 bases; bases outside gene matches: 5. CDR3 size: 15 residues. The CDR3 protein is CASSSPGQLNTEAFF. For the CDR3, the DNA is TGTGCCAGCAGTTCCCCGGGACAGCTGAACACTGAAGCTTTCTTT.

This sequence joins TRBV6-5 and TRBJ2-2; no reliable D call. The CDR3 covers 12 residues. Germline CDR1 MNHEY, CDR2 SVGAGI. The V and J ends lost 2 bases and 7 bases respectively, with 5 bases between them. This CDR3 is CASSYGNGELFF. In DNA, the CDR3 is TGTGCCAGCAGTTACGGGAACGGGGAGCTGTTTTTT.